The 2 T cell receptor beta chains reported below all come from one sample, sequenced in a study of T cells in Graves' hyperthyroidism and ophthalmopathy. TCR beta CDR3 regions were amplified from RNA. The HTBI primer set was used in a first-round RT-PCR of the TCR CDR3. TCRdb itself ran the multiplex PCR reads through MiXCR, one entry per CDR3 protein. The sample shows a few hundred thousand distinct CDR3 sequences, less than 20% of them seen only once. Sequences were obtained from blood. The receptor source for this set is a woman aged 30 to 39 with Graves' hyperthyroidism.

The chain links TRBV6-2 or TRBV6-3 to TRBJ2-7; TRBD1 is a possible D gene (6 bases). The germline V gene encodes CDR1 MNHEY and CDR2 SVGEGT. The CDR3 has 16 amino acids. Trimming stripped 0 bases from V and 6 bases from J, with 18 bases between. The CDR3 is CASSYSSWTEVVEQYF. The CDR3 DNA reads TGTGCCAGCAGTTACTCGAGTTGGACAGAGGTTGTCGAGCAGTACTTC.

The J gene is TRBJ2-7, the V gene TRBV10-3; 10 bases are shared with TRBD2. Trimming cost V 7 bases and J 5 bases; bases outside gene matches: 8. The CDR3 has 14 amino acids. Germline V gene data show CDR1 as ENHRY and CDR2 as SYGVKD. The CDR3 loop reads CAITPGLATDEQYF. DNA of the CDR3: TGTGCCATCACCCCGGGACTAGCGACCGACGAGCAGTACTTC.